This T cell receptor beta chain was recorded in a study of blood T cell repertoires in COVID-19. Assay: immunoSEQ multiplex PCR; the TCRdb copy retains only in-frame clones and omits some. The sample lists around 310,000 clones; roughly nine tenths were seen once. Germline loops: CDR1 LNHDA, CDR2 SQIVND (reference sequence). V was shortened by 0 bases and J by 1 base, with 9 bases between the two germline ends. The CDR3 is made up of 15 amino acids. Sequenced: PBMCs or T cells enriched from blood (not recorded which). The receptor's source is a woman between 25 and 40 years old who had recovered from COVID-19. J is TRBJ1-1 and V is TRBV19; no clear D gene. For the CDR3, the DNA is TGTGCCAGTAGTATAGACCGACATACGAACACTGAAGCTTTCTTT. This sequence encodes CASSIDRHTNTEAFF.